One and the same sample provided the 7 T cell receptor beta chains below, sequenced in a study of blood T cell repertoires in COVID-19. Libraries were prepared by immunoSEQ multiplex PCR; TCRdb keeps only in-frame clonotypes and omits some of them. The data hold 270,000 or so clones, with roughly nine tenths observed a single time. The sequenced sample consisted of peripheral blood. The source of these receptors is a woman aged 40 to 49 who had recovered from COVID-19.

The rearrangement uses TRBV7-9 and TRBJ2-1, with D perhaps TRBD1 (6 bases). This CDR3 is 16 amino acids long. Germline V gene data show CDR1 as SEHNR and CDR2 as FQNEAQ (reference sequence). V lost 0 bases, J lost 0 bases, and 9 bases lay in between. The CDR3 spells CASSLAPRGSYNEQFF. CDR3 sequence (DNA): TGTGCCAGCAGCTTAGCACCCAGGGGCTCCTACAATGAGCAGTTCTTC.

The chain carries TRBV9 and TRBJ2-7; 7 bases agree with TRBD1. The CDR3 is 13 amino acids. Germline V CDR1 and CDR2: SGDLS, YYNGEE. V gave up 0 bases and J gave up 5 bases; unmatched junction bases: 2. The CDR3 is CASSVAGGHEQYF. CDR3 DNA: TGTGCCAGCAGCGTAGCAGGGGGTCACGAGCAGTACTTC.

The V call is TRBV15, the J call TRBJ2-3, with 7 bases that match TRBD2. Germline CDR1 and CDR2: LNHNV and YYDKDF (reference sequence). With 3 bases clipped from V and 4 bases from J, the junction kept 7 bases outside the gene matches. CDR3 length: 15 residues. The CDR3 region is CATSRGERGPDTQYF. The CDR3 DNA follows: TGTGCCACCAGCAGGGGGGAGCGGGGACCAGATACGCAGTATTTT.

The chain recombines TRBV2 with TRBJ2-2; possibly TRBD1 for D (5 bases). The CDR3 has 13 amino acids. Trimming shortened V by 8 bases and J by 4 bases, and 11 bases separated the two germline ends. Germline loops: CDR1 SNHLY, CDR2 FYNNEI. DNA of the CDR3: TGTGCCAGCTCGACAGAATCCACCGGGGAGCTGTTTTTT. Translated: CASSTESTGELFF.

The chain uses TRBV10-3 and TRBJ2-7; the match to TRBD1 covers 11 bases. V trimming: 6 bases; J trimming: 6 bases; junction bases outside the gene matches: 1. Germline V gene data show CDR1 as ENHRY and CDR2 as SYGVKD. The CDR3 is 12 residues long. CDR3 DNA: TGTGCCATCAGGGGACAGGGGGGCGAGCAGTACTTC. It codes for CAIRGQGGEQYF.

This clone showed up just once. The J gene is TRBJ2-1, the V gene TRBV10-3; TRBD2 matches at 12 bases. The germline V gene encodes CDR1 ENHRY and CDR2 SYGVKD. This CDR3 spans 16 amino acids. Trimming cost V 6 bases and J 5 bases; bases outside gene matches: 8. CDR3 sequence: CAIRQLAGGGNNEQFF. CDR3 DNA sequence: TGTGCCATCAGGCAACTAGCGGGGGGCGGCAACAATGAGCAGTTCTTC.

The chain has TRBV4-1 and TRBJ2-2; D is unresolved. This CDR3 is built from 14 residues. CDR1 is MGHRA, CDR2 YSYEKL, per germline. V was trimmed by 0 bases and J by 7 bases, leaving 9 bases between them. The CDR3 sequence: CASSQDTSGGELFF. CDR3 nucleotide sequence: TGCGCCAGCAGCCAAGACACCAGTGGCGGGGAGCTGTTTTTT.